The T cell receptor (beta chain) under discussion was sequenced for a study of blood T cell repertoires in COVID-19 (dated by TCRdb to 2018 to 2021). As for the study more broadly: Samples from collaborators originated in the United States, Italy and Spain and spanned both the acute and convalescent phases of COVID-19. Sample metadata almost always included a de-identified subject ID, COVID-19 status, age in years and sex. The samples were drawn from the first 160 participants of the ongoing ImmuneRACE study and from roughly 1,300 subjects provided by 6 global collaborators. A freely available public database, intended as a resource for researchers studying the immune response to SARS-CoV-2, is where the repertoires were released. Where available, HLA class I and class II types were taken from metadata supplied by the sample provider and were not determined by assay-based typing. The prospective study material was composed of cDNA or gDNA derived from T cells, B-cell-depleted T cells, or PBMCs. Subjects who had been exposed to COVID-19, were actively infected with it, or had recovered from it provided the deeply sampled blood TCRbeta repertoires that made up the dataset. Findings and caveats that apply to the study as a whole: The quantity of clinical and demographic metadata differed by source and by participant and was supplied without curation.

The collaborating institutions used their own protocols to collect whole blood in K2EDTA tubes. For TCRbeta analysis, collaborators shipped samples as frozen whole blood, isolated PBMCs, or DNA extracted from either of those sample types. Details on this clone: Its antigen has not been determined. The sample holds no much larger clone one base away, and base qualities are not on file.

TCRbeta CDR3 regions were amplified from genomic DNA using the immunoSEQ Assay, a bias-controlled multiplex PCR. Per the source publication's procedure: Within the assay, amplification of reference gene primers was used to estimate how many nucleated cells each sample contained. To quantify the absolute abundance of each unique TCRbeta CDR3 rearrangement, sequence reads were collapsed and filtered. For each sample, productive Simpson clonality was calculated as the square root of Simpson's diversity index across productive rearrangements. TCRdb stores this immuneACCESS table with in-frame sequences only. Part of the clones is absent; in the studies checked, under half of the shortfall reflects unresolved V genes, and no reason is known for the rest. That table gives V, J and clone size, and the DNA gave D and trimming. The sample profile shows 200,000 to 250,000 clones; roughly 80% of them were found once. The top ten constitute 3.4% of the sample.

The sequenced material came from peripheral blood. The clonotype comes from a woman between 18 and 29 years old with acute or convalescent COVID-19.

The CDR3 loop reads CASSRRTSGINEQFF. The DNA reads TGCGCCAGCAGCCGCCGGACTAGCGGTATCAATGAGCAGTTCTTC. The chain employs TRBV4-3 and TRBJ2-1, with 10 bases matching TRBD2. Per the germline V gene, LGHNA is the CDR1 and YSLEER is the CDR2. The CDR3 measures 15 amino acids from cysteine to phenylalanine. Only the CDR3 part of the read is kept: 45 bases, read in frame from the first base. V trim: 4 bases; J trim: 6 bases; unmatched bases: 6.